Following are 20 T cell receptor beta chains from one sample sequenced in a study of molecular identifiers for immune sequencing clone quantification. One entry per CDR3 protein, called by TCRdb with MiXCR from the PCR reads. The sample has some 580,000 distinct CDR3 sequences, 25% seen once. The sequencing sample was made of naive CD8+ T cells from blood, with Jurkat cell RNA spiked in. The subset was: FACS-sorted CD8+CD4-CCR7+CD45RA+ naive T cells. Receptor source: a human donor in good health. Some libraries in this study had Jurkat cell RNA spiked in.

To note about this clonotype: This could be a read error, since a much larger clone is one nucleotide away. J is TRBJ2-5 and V is TRBV28; no definite D call. There are 14 residues in the CDR3. Germline V gene sequence: CDR1 MDHEN, CDR2 SYDVKM. The CDR3 DNA reads as TGTGCCAGCAATCTTCACGCTGTCCAAGAGCCCCAGTACTTC. Residues: CASNLHAVQEPQYF.

This clonotype was detected many times. This rearrangement joins TRBV4-1 to TRBJ1-1; 9 bases line up with TRBD1. The CDR3 runs to 13 residues. The germline gives CDR1 MGHRA, CDR2 YSYEKL. Trimming at V came to 1 base and at J to 11 bases, leaving 5 bases not matched to a gene. The CDR3 sequence is CASSQANRGLAFF. The CDR3 DNA sequence: TGCGCCAGCAGCCAAGCGAACAGGGGGCTCGCTTTCTTT.

This rearrangement joins TRBV4-1 to TRBJ1-6; perhaps TRBD1 as D (5 bases). Trimming cost V 2 bases and J 3 bases, with 11 bases left between them. The CDR3 is 16 residues long. The germline CDR1 and CDR2 sequences are MGHRA and YSYEKL. The CDR3 protein is CASSQTPGVYNSPLHF. The CDR3 nucleotides read TGCGCCAGCAGCCAAACTCCGGGGGTCTATAATTCACCCCTCCACTTT.

With respect to this clonotype: One junction end does not reproduce the germline sequence, and a read error may be involved. The chain carries TRBV20-1 and TRBJ2-7, with a tentative D call TRBD1 (6 bases). CDR1 and CDR2 (germline): DFQATT, SNEGSKA (reference sequence). CDR3 length equals 13 residues. The CDR3 region has the DNA TGCAGTGCTAGTAACAGGGACGCCTACGGGCAGTACTTC. Translated: CSASNRDAYGQYF.

This clonotype has a count of ten or more. The chain combines TRBV12-3 or TRBV12-4 with TRBJ1-5, with 8 nucleotides matching TRBD1. The V segment lost 3 bases and the J segment 7 bases; nucleotides outside the gene matches: 5. This CDR3 spans 14 amino acids. CDR3 loop: CASSLTGAGQPQHF. The CDR3, as DNA: TGTGCCAGCAGTTTGACAGGGGCCGGGCAGCCCCAGCATTTT.

The CDR3 sequence: CAWMPDGSNQPQHF. The CDR3 bases are TGTGCCTGGATGCCAGACGGGAGCAATCAGCCCCAGCATTTT. The V gene is TRBV30, the J gene TRBJ1-5; D is undetermined. Germline V gene lookup returns CDR1 GTSNPN and CDR2 SVGIG (reference sequence). The length of the CDR3 is 14 residues. Trimming pared 4 bases from V and 1 base from J, leaving 11 bases between. Full variable domain (remainder filled in from reference TRBV30 and TRBJ1-5): SQTIHQWPATLVQPVGSPLSLECTVEGTSNPNLYWYRQAAGRGLQLLFYSVGIGQISSEVPQNLSASRPQDRQFILSSKKLLLSDSGFYLCAWMPDGSNQPQHFGDGTRLSIL.

The chain employs TRBV20-1 and TRBJ1-5; TRBD1 matches 9 bases. This CDR3 is built from 14 residues. The germline V gene encodes CDR1 DFQATT and CDR2 SNEGSKA (reference sequence). V was clipped by 1 base and J by 6 bases; unmatched bases: 4. The CDR3 bases are TGCAGTGCTAGAGGACAGGGGGAAGGTCAGCCCCAGCATTTT. This encodes CSARGQGEGQPQHF.

This clonotype was counted only a few times. The chain links TRBV7-6 to TRBJ2-7, with 7 bases lining up with TRBD2. In germline, CDR1 is SGHVS, CDR2 FNYEAQ. V shed 4 bases, J shed 0 bases, and the junction held 9 bases outside the gene matches. This CDR3 comprises 16 residues. The CDR3 sequence: CASSWGEGGSSYEQYF. In DNA, the CDR3 is TGTGCCAGCAGCTGGGGGGAGGGCGGGAGCTCCTACGAGCAGTACTTC.

This clonotype was picked up a small number of times. The rearrangement uses TRBV4-1 and TRBJ2-3, with TRBD2 identical over 8 bases. Unmatched junction bases numbered 9, after V lost 4 bases and J lost 0 bases. Looked up from germline, CDR1 is MGHRA and CDR2 is YSYEKL. The CDR3 spans 17 residues. The CDR3 DNA follows: TGCGCCAGCAGCCTCCACGGCGGGGGGCCTAGCACAGATACGCAGTATTTT. Amino acids: CASSLHGGGPSTDTQYF.

This clonotype was counted at least ten times. This sequence joins TRBV12-3 or TRBV12-4 and TRBJ2-3; perhaps TRBD2 as D (5 bases). Trimming took 8 bases from V and 1 from J, leaving 13 bases between them. This CDR3 comprises 14 residues. This CDR3 reads CASLPWRGTDTQYF. Here the CDR3 DNA reads TGTGCCAGCCTTCCCTGGCGGGGCACAGATACGCAGTATTTT.

This clonotype came up a few times. V gene TRBV19 combines with J gene TRBJ1-6; TRBD1 matches at 8 bases. Germline loops: CDR1 LNHDA, CDR2 SQIVND (reference sequence). Germline trimming cut 3 bases from V and 9 bases from J; bases unmatched to any gene: 7. The CDR3 is made up of 15 amino acids. This CDR3 reads CASSIVHRGTSPLHF. DNA for the CDR3: TGTGCCAGTAGTATTGTACACAGGGGGACTTCACCCCTCCACTTT.

Concerning this clonotype itself: A much larger clone lies a single base off, so this may be a read error. The chain combines TRBV12-3 or TRBV12-4 with TRBJ2-3; 8 nucleotides line up with TRBD1. After removal of 4 bases from V and 4 bases from J, the junction contained 10 bases not matched to a gene. The CDR3 covers 16 residues. CDR3 loop: CASSSETGVSSDTQYF. CDR3 coding DNA: TGTGCCAGCAGTTCCGAGACAGGGGTTAGCTCAGATACGCAGTATTTT.

This clonotype was observed many times. The chain links TRBV13 to TRBJ2-3; the D is unclear. V was clipped by 1 base and J by 1 base, with 9 bases between them. Looked up from germline, CDR1 is PRHDT and CDR2 is FYEKMQ (reference sequence). The CDR3 consists of 15 residues. The CDR3 reads CASSLAPDRTDTQYF. CDR3 DNA sequence: TGTGCCAGCAGCTTAGCCCCCGACCGCACAGATACGCAGTATTTT.

This clonotype showed up many times. This chain joins TRBV29-1 and TRBJ2-5, with 10 positions matching TRBD2. The CDR3 sequence is 15 residues long. V shed 6 bases, J shed 2 bases, and the junction held 9 bases outside the gene matches. Germline V lookup: CDR1 SQVTM, CDR2 ANQGSEA. CDR3 DNA sequence: TGCAGCGTAAAAAAGGGACTAGCGTATCAAGAGACCCAGTACTTC. The encoded protein is CSVKKGLAYQETQYF.

This clonotype was found many times. The chain joins TRBV5-6 to TRBJ2-7, with TRBD1 matching over 7 bases. V was pared by 1 base and J by 5 bases, with 3 bases of the junction left unmatched. CDR1 and CDR2 (germline): SGHDT, YYEEEE. The length of the CDR3 is 13 residues. The DNA of the CDR3 is TGTGCCAGCAGCTTGACAGGGGTGCACGAGCAGTACTTC. Protein: CASSLTGVHEQYF.

This clonotype was picked up a small number of times. The chain employs TRBV28 and TRBJ2-7, with TRBD1 identical over 9 bases. This CDR3 has 14 amino acids. Germline V gene lookup returns CDR1 MDHEN and CDR2 SYDVKM. Trimming at V came to 4 bases and at J to 5 bases, leaving 6 bases not matched to a gene. In DNA, the CDR3 is TGTGCCAGCAGTTCAACAGGGGGCAAGAACGAGCAGTACTTC. Translating gives CASSSTGGKNEQYF.

Note on this clonotype: The junction departs from the called germline gene at one end, perhaps through a read error. The chain uses TRBV7-2 and TRBJ1-1, with unresolved D. Germline CDR1 is SGHTA and CDR2 is FQGNSA. The CDR3 extends over 15 amino acids. The CDR3 DNA is TGTGCCCGCAGCCCAGCGTTGGGGAGGAGCACTGCAGCTTTCTTT. Translation gives CARSPALGRSTAAFF. Supplemented by reference TRBV7-2 and TRBJ1-1, the full variable domain reads GAGVSQSPSNKVTEKGKDVELRCDPISGHTALYWYRQSLGQGLEFLIYFQGNSAPDKSGLPSDRFSAERTGGSVSTLTIQRTQQEDSAVYLCARSPALGRSTAAFFGQGTRLTVV.

The rearrangement joins TRBV4-1 to TRBJ2-6; D unresolved. The CDR3 runs 14 residues. From germline, CDR1 is MGHRA and CDR2 YSYEKL. The V and J ends lost 0 bases and 12 bases respectively, with 12 bases between them. DNA for the CDR3: TGCGCCAGCAGCCAAGAGCCGCCCTCCTCCGTCCTGACTTTC. Amino acid sequence: CASSQEPPSSVLTF.

The V gene is TRBV4-3, the J gene TRBJ1-2, with 7 positions matching TRBD1. Looked up from germline, CDR1 is LGHNA and CDR2 is YSLEER. V trimming: 0 bases; J trimming: 6 bases; junction bases outside the gene matches: 10. The CDR3 sequence is 16 residues long. The CDR3 is CASSQDLALQGDGYTF. The DNA of the CDR3 is TGCGCCAGCAGCCAAGATTTGGCACTGCAGGGGGATGGCTACACCTTC.

This clonotype has a count of ten or more. DNA for the CDR3: TGTGCCAGCAGCACCAGGACAGGGGGTTGGACTGAAGCTTTCTTT. Residues: CASSTRTGGWTEAFF. This chain connects TRBV11-2 to TRBJ1-1, with TRBD1 matching over 10 bases. Germline V CDR1 and CDR2: SGHAT, FQNNGV. CDR3 size: 15 residues. V lost 5 bases, J lost 5 bases, and 8 bases stayed unmatched.